One sample yielded the 27 T cell receptor beta chains listed below, sequenced in a study of chemoradiotherapy in HPV16-positive cancers. The method was immunoSEQ multiplex PCR; TCRdb's version includes in-frame clones alone and lacks a portion of them. The table shows about 24,000 clones, with roughly 92% occurring only once. The sequences come from blood, collected from a patient who underwent chemoradiotherapy. All receptors derive from a human donor with HPV-associated anogenital cancer.

This chain joins TRBV4-2 and TRBJ1-2, with no clear D. The V gene lost 0 bases and the J gene lost 4 bases, with 6 bases spanning the gap. CDR1 and CDR2 from the germline V gene are LGHNA and YNFKEQ. The CDR3 has 13 residues. CDR3 residues: CASSQEGIYGYTF. CDR3 bases: TGTGCCAGCAGCCAAGAAGGGATCTATGGCTACACCTTC.

The CDR3: CASSFTRGATSYEQYF. The CDR3 nucleotides are TGCGCCAGCAGCTTTACGCGCGGGGCAACCTCCTACGAGCAGTACTTC. The chain is built from TRBV5-1 and TRBJ2-7; D is perhaps TRBD2 (6 bases). Germline CDR1 and CDR2: SGHRS and YFSETQ. The CDR3 contains 16 residues. Trimming stripped 2 bases from V and 0 bases from J, with 15 bases between.

This chain joins TRBV7-6 and TRBJ1-4; the match to TRBD1 covers 9 bases. The junction had 8 bases not matched to a gene; V was cut back by 5 bases and J by 7 bases. The CDR3 is 15 residues long. Germline CDR1 reads SGHVS; CDR2 reads FNYEAQ. CDR3 loop: CASSQPGQGGEKLFF. The CDR3, as DNA: TGTGCCAGCAGCCAACCGGGACAGGGCGGTGAAAAACTGTTTTTT.

For the CDR3, the DNA is TGTGCCAGCAGCTTTGCCGATATCGGGAGCTCCTACAATGAGCAGTTCTTC. It specifies CASSFADIGSSYNEQFF. The chain has TRBV7-9 and TRBJ2-1; a possible D gene is TRBD2 (6 bases). The ends were cut back, 3 bases at V and 0 bases at J, with 15 bases in the middle. Germline-derived CDR1 and CDR2 are SEHNR and FQNEAQ (reference sequence). This CDR3 is built from 17 residues.

V and J are TRBV6-1 and TRBJ1-4, with D unresolved. V was clipped by 4 bases and J by 6 bases, with 3 bases between them. This CDR3 spans 11 amino acids. CDR1 is MNHNS, CDR2 SASEGT, per germline. Here the CDR3 DNA reads TGTGCCAGCAGTGGGGATGAAAAACTGTTTTTT. It yields the protein CASSGDEKLFF.

The J gene is TRBJ2-3, the V gene TRBV7-6, with 8 bases aligning to TRBD1. The CDR3 length is 17 residues. V lost 5 bases, J lost 4 bases, and 14 bases stayed unmatched. Per the germline V gene, CDR1 is SGHVS and CDR2 is FNYEAQ. The CDR3 nucleotides are TGTGCCAGCAGCCGGGACAGGCCACCCTTACTTTCAGATACGCAGTATTTT. This gives the protein CASSRDRPPLLSDTQYF.

The V call is TRBV7-2, the J call TRBJ2-1; 10 bases map to TRBD2. V was pared by 4 bases and J by 5 bases, with 8 bases of the junction left unmatched. The CDR3 runs to 16 residues. CDR1 SGHTA and CDR2 FQGNSA come from the germline V gene. The CDR3 region is CASSSGRTSGNNEQFF. CDR3 coding DNA: TGTGCCAGCAGCTCCGGGCGGACTAGCGGTAACAATGAGCAGTTCTTC.

This clone was counted only a few times. The chain uses TRBV5-4 and TRBJ2-5; a weak D match, TRBD1 (6 bases). The CDR3 totals 14 residues. Germline CDR1 is SGHNT and CDR2 is YYREEE (reference sequence). Deletions cut 3 bases from V and 0 bases from J, with 9 bases between. The CDR3 protein is CASSYEGDQETQYF. The CDR3 DNA is TGTGCCAGCAGCTACGAGGGGGACCAAGAGACCCAGTACTTC.

This chain uses TRBV23-1 with TRBJ1-5; D uncertain. TRBV23-1 is marked as an open reading frame, function uncertain. Trimming took 3 bases from V and 0 from J, leaving 15 bases between them. The CDR3 length is 17 residues. The CDR3 DNA reads TGCGCCAGCAGTCATCTAAAGACAAGCTATAGCAATCAGCCCCAGCATTTT. Protein product: CASSHLKTSYSNQPQHF.

The CDR3 DNA reads as TGTGCCAGCAGTTTTTCTGGGACAGGGCTTCAAGAGACCCAGTACTTC. As protein: CASSFSGTGLQETQYF. The chain carries TRBV28 and TRBJ2-5; 9 bases align to TRBD1. The CDR3 spans 16 residues. Per the germline V gene, CDR1 is MDHEN and CDR2 is SYDVKM. Germline trimming cut 3 bases from V and 2 bases from J; bases unmatched to any gene: 7.

This clone was picked up a small number of times. The chain employs TRBV19 and TRBJ1-1; 7 bases match TRBD1. Germline V lookup: CDR1 LNHDA, CDR2 SQIVND (reference sequence). The CDR3 totals 15 residues. After removal of 7 bases from V and 1 base from J, the junction contained 9 bases not matched to a gene. The CDR3 is CASTSTGLANTEAFF. DNA for the CDR3: TGTGCCAGTACCTCGACAGGGCTCGCGAACACTGAAGCTTTCTTT.

The V and J genes are TRBV28 and TRBJ1-1; D unclear. The germline V gene encodes CDR1 MDHEN and CDR2 SYDVKM. Trimming took 4 bases from V and 7 from J, leaving 19 bases between them. The CDR3 is 15 residues long. CDR3 bases: TGTGCCAGCAGTTCCCCCTTCGACATCCTCCTTGAAGCTTTCTTT. Protein product: CASSSPFDILLEAFF.

The chain links TRBV6-6 to TRBJ2-7; either TRBD1 or TRBD2 may supply D (5 bases each). The CDR3 contains 15 residues. Looked up from germline, CDR1 is MNHNY and CDR2 is SVGAGI (reference sequence). V lost 2 bases, J lost 2 bases, and 13 bases lay in between. This CDR3 reads CASSYTDTGPYEQYF. The CDR3 bases are TGTGCCAGCAGTTACACGGACACGGGACCCTACGAGCAGTACTTC.

The rearrangement links TRBV5-4 to TRBJ2-7, with TRBD2 matching 8 bases. The germline V gene encodes CDR1 SGHNT and CDR2 YYREEE (reference sequence). The CDR3 covers 17 residues. Losses at the gene ends were 1 base for V and 0 bases for J; bases not matched to a gene: 9. The CDR3 nucleotides are TGTGCCAGCAGCTTGATGAAACTAGCGGATTCCTCCTACGAGCAGTACTTC. Protein sequence: CASSLMKLADSSYEQYF.

The gene calls are TRBV9 and TRBJ2-7; 9 nucleotides align to TRBD2. There are 15 residues in the CDR3. Per germline, CDR1 SGDLS and CDR2 YYNGEE. J was trimmed by 2 bases and V by 0 bases; bases with no gene match: 3. The chain's CDR3 is CASSVVAGGPYEQYF. The DNA of the CDR3 is TGTGCCAGCAGCGTAGTGGCGGGAGGGCCCTACGAGCAGTACTTC.

The chain carries TRBV7-9 and TRBJ1-3, with TRBD1 as a possible D gene (5 bases). Germline V gene sequence: CDR1 SEHNR, CDR2 FQNEAQ (reference sequence). The CDR3 has 16 residues. V shed 5 bases and J shed 0 bases, with 14 bases lying between them. CDR3 in amino acids: CASSHSTDLSGNTIYF. The CDR3, as DNA: TGTGCCAGCAGCCACTCGACAGACCTCTCTGGAAACACCATATATTTT. Drawing the rest from reference TRBV7-9 and TRBJ1-3, the complete variable domain is DTGVSQNPRHKITKRGQNVTFRCDPISEHNRLYWYRQTLGQGPEFLTYFQNEAQLEKSRLLSDRFSAERPKGSFSTLEIQRTEQGDSAMYLCASSHSTDLSGNTIYFGEGSWLTVV.

The chain employs TRBV19 and TRBJ2-1; 9 positions match TRBD2. The CDR3 is made up of 14 amino acids. The trim removed 5 bases at V and 12 bases at J, leaving 11 bases unmatched. Germline V gene lookup returns CDR1 LNHDA and CDR2 SQIVND (reference sequence). The CDR3 here is CASSSSGKVLGQFF. CDR3 nucleotide sequence: TGTGCCAGTAGTTCTAGCGGGAAGGTCTTAGGGCAGTTCTTC.

V usage is TRBV5-4 and J usage is TRBJ2-5; D possibly uses TRBD1 or TRBD2 (6 bases each). The CDR3 covers 15 residues. Germline assignment: CDR1 SGHNT and CDR2 YYREEE (reference sequence). V lost 0 bases, J lost 5 bases, and 14 bases lay in between. DNA for the CDR3: TGTGCCAGCAGCTTGGAGCCCCGGGGGCGGGAGACCCAGTACTTC. This encodes CASSLEPRGRETQYF.

This chain joins TRBV18 and TRBJ1-1; 7 nucleotides match TRBD1. Germline-derived CDR1 and CDR2 are KGHSH and LQKENI. The CDR3 covers 13 residues. V was pared by 5 bases and J by 3 bases, with 3 bases of the junction left unmatched. Here the CDR3 DNA reads TGTGCCAGCTCATTTGACAGGGACACTGAAGCTTTCTTT. This translates into CASSFDRDTEAFF.

V and J are TRBV7-3 and TRBJ2-7; 8 bases are a match to TRBD2. V trimming: 5 bases; J trimming: 2 bases; junction bases outside the gene matches: 5. Germline CDR1 and CDR2: SGHTA and FQGTGA. The CDR3 runs 14 residues. The CDR3 DNA reads as TGTGCCAGCAGCATGAACGGGGGGGCCTACGAGCAGTACTTC. This encodes CASSMNGGAYEQYF. Looking up the rest from reference TRBV7-3 and TRBJ2-7 gives the full variable domain: GAGVSQTPSNKVTEKGKYVELRCDPISGHTALYWYRQSLGQGPEFLIYFQGTGAADDSGLPNDRFFAVRPEGSVSTLKIQRTERGDSAVYLCASSMNGGAYEQYFGPGTRLTVT.

The chain joins TRBV28 to TRBJ1-5, with D perhaps matching TRBD1 (6 bases). In germline, CDR1 is MDHEN, CDR2 SYDVKM. V shed 8 bases and J shed 3 bases, with 23 bases lying between them. The CDR3 contains 17 residues. The CDR3 reads CASPPRPPGAINQPQHF. CDR3 in DNA: TGTGCCAGCCCCCCCCGGCCCCCAGGGGCCATCAATCAGCCCCAGCATTTT. Full variable domain (missing parts from reference TRBV28 and TRBJ1-5): DVKVTQSSRYLVKRTGEKVFLECVQDMDHENMFWYRQDPGLGLRLIYFSYDVKMKEKGDIPEGYSVSREKKERFSLILESASTNQTSMYLCASPPRPPGAINQPQHFGDGTRLSIL.

The gene calls are TRBV9 and TRBJ1-4; no clear D gene. The CDR3 has 12 amino acids. The germline V gene has CDR1 SGDLS and CDR2 YYNGEE. The ends were cut back, 4 bases at V and 4 bases at J, with 5 bases in the middle. This CDR3 is CASSPNNEKLFF. The CDR3 DNA follows: TGTGCCAGCAGCCCTAATAATGAAAAACTGTTTTTT.

The chain carries TRBV4-1 and TRBJ1-1; tentative D call: TRBD1 (6 bases). V shed 0 bases and J shed 3 bases, with 14 bases lying between them. This CDR3 contains 16 residues. CDR1 and CDR2 (germline): MGHRA, YSYEKL. The CDR3 reads CASSQDGGGADTEAFF. CDR3 coding DNA: TGCGCCAGCAGCCAAGATGGCGGGGGCGCGGACACTGAAGCTTTCTTT.

The rearrangement uses TRBV28 and TRBJ2-3, with a possible D match to TRBD2 (5 bases). Trimming stripped 8 bases from V and 6 bases from J, with 21 bases between. The CDR3 length is 15 residues. CDR1 is MDHEN and CDR2 is SYDVKM in the germline V gene. CDR3: CASSSGSRRKDTQYF. For the CDR3, the DNA is TGTGCCAGCTCCTCTGGGAGTAGGCGGAAGGATACGCAGTATTTT.

V gene TRBV19 combines with J gene TRBJ2-7; 12 bases align to TRBD1. Germline V gene lookup returns CDR1 LNHDA and CDR2 SQIVND (reference sequence). The V and J ends lost 6 bases and 3 bases, in that order; junction bases with no gene match: 3. CDR3 length: 14 residues. The CDR3 DNA reads as TGTGCCAGTAGGGGACAGGGGGCGGACTACGAGCAGTACTTC. This gives the protein CASRGQGADYEQYF.

This chain's CDR3 is CASSLSTTEETQYF. CDR3 bases: TGCGCCAGCAGCTTATCGACTACCGAAGAGACCCAGTACTTC. The chain combines TRBV5-1 with TRBJ2-5; a possible D gene is TRBD2 (5 bases). The germline V gene encodes CDR1 SGHRS and CDR2 YFSETQ. The CDR3 has 14 residues. Trimming removed 2 bases at V and 3 bases at J, with 11 bases between.

V and J are TRBV28 and TRBJ1-1; D perhaps matches TRBD1 (6 bases). In germline, CDR1 is MDHEN, CDR2 SYDVKM. This CDR3 spans 15 amino acids. V shed 5 bases and J shed 0 bases, with 13 bases lying between them. CDR3 coding DNA: TGTGCCAGCAGTAAGCAAAGGACAGTGAACACTGAAGCTTTCTTT. Translated: CASSKQRTVNTEAFF.